This TCR beta chain was identified in a study of cytomegalovirus exposure and HLA in healthy donors. Vbeta (60) and Jbeta (13) primers were used in the PCR. Sequencing was performed with immunoSEQ multiplex PCR; in TCRdb, only in-frame clones are kept and a portion is missing. In the table there are more than 85,000 clones, roughly 79% of which are singletons. Trimming shortened V by 11 bases and J by 5 bases, and 12 bases separated the two germline ends. This CDR3 has 12 amino acids. Germline V gene sequence: CDR1 MNHNS, CDR2 SASEGT. The source of this sequence is a man aged 35 to 55 in good health and CMV-seronegative. The specimen sequenced was PBMCs. The gene calls are TRBV6-1 and TRBJ2-2, with D hard to call. The CDR3 here is CAGRHLTGELFF. In DNA, the CDR3 is TGTGCCGGAAGACACCTTACCGGGGAGCTGTTTTTT.